This TCR beta chain was sequenced in a study of blood T cell repertoires in COVID-19. This table comes from immunoSEQ multiplex PCR, and its TCRdb copy is limited to in-frame clones, with some not included. The repertoire has about 370,000 clones, around 90% of them found once; the top ten carry around 3%. The CDR3 totals 14 residues. Germline CDR1 and CDR2: MNHEY and SVGAGI. After removal of 7 bases from V and 3 bases from J, the junction contained 8 bases not matched to a gene. Sequenced sample: peripheral blood. The chain combines TRBV6-5 with TRBJ2-7; 8 bases are a match to TRBD1. The sequence came from a woman under 40 with COVID-19, enrolled during active disease. The CDR3 loop is CASTSRDRGYEQYF. CDR3 nucleotide sequence: TGTGCCAGCACGAGTAGAGACAGGGGCTACGAGCAGTACTTC.